This TCR beta chain was obtained from a study of PD-1 blockade in mismatch repair-deficient tumors. This clone was seen just once. Assay used: immunoSEQ multiplex PCR; TCRdb lists only in-frame clones, some missing. The table includes about 38,000 clones, roughly 80% detected once. The V gene's germline CDR1 is MNHEY and CDR2 SVGAGI. V was pared by 0 bases and J by 6 bases, with 4 bases of the junction left unmatched. The CDR3 has 14 amino acids. This sample comprised peripheral blood, obtained 4 weeks after starting pembrolizumab. The sequence came from an adult with mismatch repair-deficient cancer. The chain joins TRBV6-5 to TRBJ2-7; TRBD1 aligns across 8 bases. The CDR3 protein is CASSYSRTGIEQYF. Here the CDR3 DNA reads TGTGCCAGCAGTTACTCGAGGACAGGGATCGAGCAGTACTTC.